Sequencing of this T cell receptor (beta chain) was carried out in a study of blood T cell repertoires in COVID-19. The junction had 8 bases not matched to a gene; V was cut back by 2 bases and J by 5 bases. The CDR3 runs to 15 residues. CDR1 and CDR2 from the germline V gene are KGHSH and LQKENI. Original handling: By means of reference gene primer amplification, nucleated cell counts were estimated. Data came from immunoSEQ multiplex PCR; TCRdb stores just in-frame clones and leaves some out. Clonal size and the V and J genes are those of that table, whereas D and trimming came from the DNA. The data show fewer than 150,000 clones, 75% to 85% seen once.

This clonotype originated in a man in his fifties or sixties with acute or convalescent COVID-19. Sequenced material: peripheral blood. The chain links TRBV18 to TRBJ2-7, with 8 nucleotides matching TRBD1. CDR3 bases: TGTGCCAGCTCACCAAGTCAGGGGGCTAGCGACGAGCAGTACTTC. Its protein product is CASSPSQGASDEQYF.